Following are 8 T cell receptor beta chains from one sample sequenced in a study of blood T cells in healthy people across ages. Then a second PCR, running roughly 7 to 11 cycles, was carried out with a sample-barcoded 5' primer and a J-beta primer mix. TCRdb independently ran MiXCR on the 5' RACE reads; one entry per CDR3 protein. The data show 650,000 to 800,000 distinct CDR3 sequences, under 55% seen once. Material for sequencing was blood. The receptors here all came from a man in his fifties or sixties in good health.

The gene calls are TRBV20-1 and TRBJ2-5; 7 bases line up with TRBD1. The V gene's germline CDR1 is DFQATT and CDR2 SNEGSKA (reference sequence). This CDR3 contains 14 residues. V lost 2 bases, J lost 10 bases, and 13 bases stayed unmatched. The CDR3 sequence is CSARSTGILGIQYF. The CDR3 DNA reads as TGCAGTGCTAGATCGACAGGGATCTTGGGGATCCAGTACTTC.

This clonotype was picked up a small number of times. The V call is TRBV6-5, the J call TRBJ2-1; 10 bases fit TRBD2. Trimming cost V 5 bases and J 4 bases; bases outside gene matches: 5. The CDR3 has 15 amino acids. Germline V gives CDR1 MNHEY, CDR2 SVGAGI. CDR3: CASSHLAGEYNEQFF. The CDR3 DNA reads as TGTGCCAGCAGTCACCTAGCGGGGGAGTACAATGAGCAGTTCTTC.

This clonotype showed up just once. V is TRBV18 and J is TRBJ1-1, with D tentatively TRBD1 (5 bases). Germline V gene lookup returns CDR1 KGHSH and CDR2 LQKENI. V was shortened by 3 bases and J by 0 bases, with 11 bases between the two germline ends. The CDR3 length is 15 residues. In DNA form, the CDR3 reads TGTGCCAGCTCACCGAGGGAGGGGTTGAACACTGAAGCTTTCTTT. Translated, it gives CASSPREGLNTEAFF.

This clonotype has a handful of counts. The gene calls are TRBV12-3 or TRBV12-4 and TRBJ2-3, with no clear D. The CDR3 consists of 15 residues. V dropped 6 bases and J dropped 2 bases, with 15 bases sitting between them. The CDR3 loop is CASRSGGRNTDTQYF. The CDR3 nucleotides are TGTGCCAGCAGGTCGGGTGGTAGGAACACAGATACGCAGTATTTT.

As regards this clonotype: One end of the junction fails to match germline, which may point to a read error. The CDR3 region is CASREGQHNSPPHF. The CDR3 DNA sequence: TGTGCCAGTAGAGAAGGGCAGCATAATTCACCCCCCCACTTT. This chain links TRBV28 with TRBJ1-6; D gene ambiguous. Germline lookup yields CDR1 MDHEN and CDR2 SYDVKM. The CDR3 runs to 14 residues.

This clonotype has only a few counts. This chain uses TRBV24-1 with TRBJ2-3; D remains ambiguous. V dropped 0 bases and J dropped 6 bases, with 6 bases sitting between them. The germline gives CDR1 KGHDR, CDR2 SFDVKD. CDR3 size: 13 residues. CDR3: CATSDLLSDTQYF. CDR3 in DNA: TGTGCCACCAGTGATTTGCTTTCTGATACGCAGTATTTT.

J is TRBJ2-3 and V is TRBV20-1, with TRBD2 matching over 7 bases. The CDR3 is 17 amino acids. Germline V gene data show CDR1 as DFQATT and CDR2 as SNEGSKA (reference sequence). The V segment lost 6 bases and the J segment 1 base; nucleotides outside the gene matches: 16. The CDR3 loop reads CSAPRGGGLIGTDTQYF. The CDR3 bases are TGCAGTGCCCCGCGGGGCGGGGGACTCATCGGCACAGATACGCAGTATTTT.

The chain couples TRBV7-2 to TRBJ2-4; D may be TRBD2 (6 bases). The DNA end favors TRBJ2-7, so the J call may be wrong. CDR3 length: 14 residues. CDR1 SGHTA and CDR2 FQGNSA come from the germline V gene. This CDR3 is CASSVRPGVDEQYF. As DNA, the CDR3 is TGTGCCAGCAGCGTAAGGCCGGGGGTAGACGAGCAGTACTTC.